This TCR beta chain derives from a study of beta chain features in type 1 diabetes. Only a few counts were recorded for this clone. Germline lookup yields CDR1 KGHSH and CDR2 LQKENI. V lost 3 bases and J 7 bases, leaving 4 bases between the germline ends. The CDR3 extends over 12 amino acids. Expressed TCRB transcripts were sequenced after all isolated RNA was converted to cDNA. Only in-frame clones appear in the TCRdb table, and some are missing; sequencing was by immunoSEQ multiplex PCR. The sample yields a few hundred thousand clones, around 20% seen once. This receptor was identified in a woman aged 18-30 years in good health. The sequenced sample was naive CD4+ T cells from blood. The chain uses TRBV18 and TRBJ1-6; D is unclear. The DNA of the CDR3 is TGTGCCAGCTCACCCGTCAATTCACCCCTCCACTTT. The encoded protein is CASSPVNSPLHF.